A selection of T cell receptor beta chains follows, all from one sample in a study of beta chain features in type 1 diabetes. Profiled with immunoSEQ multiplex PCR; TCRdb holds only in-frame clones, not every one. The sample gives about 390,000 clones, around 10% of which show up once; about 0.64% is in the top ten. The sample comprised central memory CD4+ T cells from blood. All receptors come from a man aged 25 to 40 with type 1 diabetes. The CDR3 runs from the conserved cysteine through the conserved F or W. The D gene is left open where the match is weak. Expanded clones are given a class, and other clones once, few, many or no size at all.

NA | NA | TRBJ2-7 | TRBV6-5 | TGTGCCAGCAGTAAGGCCTACAGTGCGAGCTACGAGCAGTACTTC | CASSKAYSASYEQYF
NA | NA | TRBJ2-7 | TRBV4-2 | TGTGCCAGCAGCCGACTAGGATTAGACTCCTACGAGCAGTACTTC | CASSRLGLDSYEQYF
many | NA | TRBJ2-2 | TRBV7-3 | TGTGCCAGCAGCTCAGGGGTAGGGACCGGGGAGCTGTTTTTT | CASSSGVGTGELFF
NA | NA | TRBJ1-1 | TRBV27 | TGTGCCAGCAGTTTGTATAGTATAGGGAAGGGCACTGAAGCTTTCTTT | CASSLYSIGKGTEAFF
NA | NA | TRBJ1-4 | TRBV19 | TGTGCCAGTAGCGCCTCGGGTGAAAAACTGTTTTTT | CASSASGEKLFF
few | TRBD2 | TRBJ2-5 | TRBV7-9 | TGTGCCATCGACGCGGGGGACCAAGAGACCCAGTACTTC | CAIDAGDQETQYF
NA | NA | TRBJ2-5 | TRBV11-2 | TGTGCCAGCAGCCTTCGGGGGCAAGAGACCCAGTACTTC | CASSLRGQETQYF
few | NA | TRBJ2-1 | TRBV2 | TGTGCCACCACGGAGGATTCCTACAATGAGCAGTTCTTC | CATTEDSYNEQFF
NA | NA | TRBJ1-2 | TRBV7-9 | TGTGCCAGCAGCTTAAACGACGGATATGGCTACACCTTC | CASSLNDGYGYTF
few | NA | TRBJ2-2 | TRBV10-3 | TGTGCCAACTCATTGGGGACTCTAGACACCGGGGAGCTGTTTTTT | CANSLGTLDTGELFF
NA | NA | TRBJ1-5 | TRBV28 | TGTGCCAGCAGTTCCGCGGGGGGTCAGCCCCAGCATTTT | CASSSAGGQPQHF
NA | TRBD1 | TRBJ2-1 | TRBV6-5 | TGTGCCATCAGTGAGGGGACAGAAAATGAGCAGTTCTTC | CAISEGTENEQFF
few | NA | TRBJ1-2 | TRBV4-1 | TGCGCCAGCAGCCAAGTACCCGGGTTCTATGGCTACACCTTC | CASSQVPGFYGYTF
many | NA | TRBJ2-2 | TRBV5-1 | TGCGCCAGCAGCTTGAGTCTGGGGAACACCGGGGAGCTGTTTTTT | CASSLSLGNTGELFF
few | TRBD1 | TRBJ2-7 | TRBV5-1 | TGCGCCAGCAGCTTGGGATCGGGACAGTACTACGAGCAGTACTTC | CASSLGSGQYYEQYF
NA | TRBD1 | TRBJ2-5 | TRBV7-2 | TGTGCCAGCAGCTCGGGACAGGGAGTTTTCGAGACCCAGTACTTC | CASSSGQGVFETQYF
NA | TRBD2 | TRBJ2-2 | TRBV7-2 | TGTGCCAGCAGCTTCGGGACTAGCGACACCGGGGAGCTGTTTTTT | CASSFGTSDTGELFF
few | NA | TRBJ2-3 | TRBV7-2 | TGTGCCAGCAGTGTCTCCCGGGATTCTAGCACAGATACGCAGTATTTT | CASSVSRDSSTDTQYF
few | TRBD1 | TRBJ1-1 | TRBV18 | TGTGCCAGCTCAGCCACAGGGGGGAACACTGAAGCTTTCTTT | CASSATGGNTEAFF
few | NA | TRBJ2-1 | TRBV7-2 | TGTGCCAGCAGCTTAGAAGCGCTCAGTGGGGTAACGCAGTTCTTC | CASSLEALSGVTQFF
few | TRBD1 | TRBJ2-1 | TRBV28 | TGTGCCAGCAGTTTATGGGGAAGACAGGGGCGTACTGACAATGAGCAGTTCTTC | CASSLWGRQGRTDNEQFF
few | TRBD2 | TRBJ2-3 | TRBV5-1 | TGCGCCAGCAGTTTCCTCACTAGCGGATCCACAGATACGCAGTATTTT | CASSFLTSGSTDTQYF
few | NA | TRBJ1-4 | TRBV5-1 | TGCGCCAGCAGCTTGGGGGACACTGATAATGAAAAACTGTTTTTT | CASSLGDTDNEKLFF
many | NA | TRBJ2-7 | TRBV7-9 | TGTGCCAGCAGCCCTCCGACGGATGGCTCCTACGAGCAGTACTTC | CASSPPTDGSYEQYF
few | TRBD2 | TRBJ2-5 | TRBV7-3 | TGTGCCAGCAGCGCCAGCGGGGAGGGGACCCAGTACTTC | CASSASGEGTQYF
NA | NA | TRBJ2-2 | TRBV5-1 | TGCGCCAGCAACTCATTTAACCTCGAGGGCGGGGAGCTGTTTTTT | CASNSFNLEGGELFF
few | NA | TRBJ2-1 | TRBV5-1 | TGCGCCAGCAGCTTGCCTAGCTCCTACAATGAGCAGTTCTTC | CASSLPSSYNEQFF
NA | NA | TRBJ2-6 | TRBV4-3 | TGCGCCAGCAGCCAAGATTGGGGTACCTCTGGGGCCAACGTCCTGACTTTC | CASSQDWGTSGANVLTF
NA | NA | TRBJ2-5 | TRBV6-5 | TGTGCCAGCAGGCGTGAGGTTCACGAGACCCAGTACTTC | CASRREVHETQYF
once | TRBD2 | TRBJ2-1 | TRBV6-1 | TGTGCCAGCACTATAGGAGGGAGGGATGAGCAGTTCTTC | CASTIGGRDEQFF
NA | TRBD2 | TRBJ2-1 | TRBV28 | TGTGCCAGCCATCCCGGACGACTAGCGGGAGTTAGACGAGGGGATGAGCAGTTCTTC | CASHPGRLAGVRRGDEQFF
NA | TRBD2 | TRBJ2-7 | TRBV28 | TGTGCCAGCAGACCTCAACTAGCGGGCAATCAGGAGCAGTACTTC | CASRPQLAGNQEQYF
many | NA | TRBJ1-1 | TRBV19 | TGTGCCAGTAGTATAAATTGGGACACTGAAGCTTTCTTT | CASSINWDTEAFF
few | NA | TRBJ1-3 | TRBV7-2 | TGTGCCAGCAGCTTAGAGGTCCGAGTTCTGTTGGGAAACACCATATATTTT | CASSLEVRVLLGNTIYF
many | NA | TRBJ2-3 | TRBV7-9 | TGTGCCAGCAGCTTAGATGCCCGAGCCGATACGCAGTATTTT | CASSLDARADTQYF
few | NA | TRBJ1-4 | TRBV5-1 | TGCGCCAGCAGCTACTCGTCGCGGGGACCGTCCTTTGAAAAACTGTTTTTT | CASSYSSRGPSFEKLFF
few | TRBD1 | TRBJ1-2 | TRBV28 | TGTGCCAGCAGGACGGGGCAGGGGGGAAGGTATGGCTACACCTTC | CASRTGQGGRYGYTF
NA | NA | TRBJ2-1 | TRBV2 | TGTGCCAGCATTCAACTAGTCCAGAACAATGAGCAGTTCTTC | CASIQLVQNNEQFF
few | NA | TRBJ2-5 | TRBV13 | TGTGCCAGCAGCTTAGCGGGGATACAAGAGACCCAGTACTTC | CASSLAGIQETQYF
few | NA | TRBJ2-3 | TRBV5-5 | TGTGCCAGCAGCTTGGATGCCGCTACCCAACGGTATTTT | CASSLDAATQRYF
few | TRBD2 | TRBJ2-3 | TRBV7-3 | TGTGCCAGCAGCCCCGGACTAGCGGAAGCAGATACGCAGTATTTT | CASSPGLAEADTQYF
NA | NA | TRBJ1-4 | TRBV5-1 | TGCGCCAGCAGCGCACAGGGAGGAGGTGAAAAACTGTTTTTT | CASSAQGGGEKLFF
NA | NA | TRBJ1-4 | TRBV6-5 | TGTGCCAGCAGTTACGCACAGGGCTCCTTTACGGAAAAACTGTTTTTT | CASSYAQGSFTEKLFF
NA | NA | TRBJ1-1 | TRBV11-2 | TGTGCCAGCAGCTTAAGGCAGATGAACACTGAAGCTTTCTTT | CASSLRQMNTEAFF
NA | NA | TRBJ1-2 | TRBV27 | TGTGCCAGCAGTATGACCAGGGATCCCGGACCAGGCTACACCTTC | CASSMTRDPGPGYTF
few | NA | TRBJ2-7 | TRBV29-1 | TGCAGCGTTGGGTTTTCGCGGGGCTCCTACGAGCAGTACTTC | CSVGFSRGSYEQYF
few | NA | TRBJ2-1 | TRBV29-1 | TGCAGCGCATATGGGACAAACTCCTACAATGAGCAGTTCTTC | CSAYGTNSYNEQFF
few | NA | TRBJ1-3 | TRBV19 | TGTGCCAGCACCATGGGACTATTCTTTGGAAACACCATATATTTT | CASTMGLFFGNTIYF
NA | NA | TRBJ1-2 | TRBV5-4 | TGTGCCAGCAGCCCAACAGGAATTAGCGACTATGGCTACACCTTC | CASSPTGISDYGYTF
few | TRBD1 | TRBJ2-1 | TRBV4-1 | TGCGCCAGCAGCCACCCGGACAGGGGTTATGAGCAGTTCTTC | CASSHPDRGYEQFF
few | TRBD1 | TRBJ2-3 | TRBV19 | TGTGCCAGTAGTCCACAGGGGTTAACGGGCACAGATACGCAGTATTTT | CASSPQGLTGTDTQYF
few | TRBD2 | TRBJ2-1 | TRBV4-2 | TGTGCCAGCAACCTAGCGGGAGGAATGAATGAGCAGTTCTTC | CASNLAGGMNEQFF
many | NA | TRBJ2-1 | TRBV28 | TGTGCCAGCACCTCAGCTCAGGGAGGCAGCTACAATGAGCAGTTCTTC | CASTSAQGGSYNEQFF
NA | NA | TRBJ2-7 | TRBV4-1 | TGCGCCAGCAGCCAAGAGCCCACCACAGGGTCCGAGCAGTACTTC | CASSQEPTTGSEQYF
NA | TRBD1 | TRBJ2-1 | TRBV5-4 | TGTGCCAGCAGCCCCGGGACAGATTACAATGAGCAGTTCTTC | CASSPGTDYNEQFF
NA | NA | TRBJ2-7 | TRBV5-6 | TGTGCCAGCACCCTGACAGGTTCAACTGTCGAGCAGTACTTC | CASTLTGSTVEQYF